Shown below are 8 T cell receptor beta chains from a single sample sequenced in a study of T cells in Graves' hyperthyroidism and ophthalmopathy. It was RNA transcripts that yielded the amplified TCR beta CDR3 regions. RT-PCR in the first round (using the HTBI primer set) targeted the TCR CDR3. TCRdb independently ran MiXCR on the multiplex PCR reads; one entry per CDR3 protein. The sample yields over 700,000 distinct CDR3 sequences, approximately 40% seen once. The sample consisted of blood. These receptor sequences come from a woman aged 40 to 49 with Graves' hyperthyroidism.

The chain is built from TRBV20-1 and TRBJ2-5; possibly TRBD2 for D (6 bases). The V gene lost 1 base and the J gene lost 3 bases, with 12 bases spanning the gap. The length of the CDR3 is 14 residues. Germline CDR1 is DFQATT and CDR2 is SNEGSKA (reference sequence). CDR3 sequence reads: CSARAVAGKETQYF. The DNA of the CDR3 is TGCAGTGCTAGAGCTGTGGCGGGGAAAGAGACCCAGTACTTC.

A note on this clonotype: At one boundary the junction diverges from the germline segment, which might be a read error. The V and J genes are TRBV10-3 and TRBJ2-6; tentative D call: TRBD2 (6 bases). The CDR3 is 13 residues long. CDR1 is ENHRY and CDR2 is SYGVKD in the germline V gene. CDR3 region: CAISPGGVNVLTF. CDR3 nucleotide sequence: TGTGCCATCAGCCCAGGCGGGGTCAACGTCCTGACTTTC.

This clonotype was found many times. This chain uses TRBV2 with TRBJ2-7, with 9 bases aligning to TRBD1. V gave up 8 bases and J gave up 7 bases; unmatched junction bases: 9. This CDR3 region has 13 residues. Germline V gene sequence: CDR1 SNHLY, CDR2 FYNNEI. In DNA, the CDR3 is TGTGCCAGCTCGCCGGGACAGGGACTGGAGCAGTACTTC. Its protein product is CASSPGQGLEQYF.

The chain joins TRBV7-2 to TRBJ1-2; 7 bases agree with TRBD1. CDR3 length: 15 amino acids. Germline trimming cut 5 bases from V and 4 bases from J; bases unmatched to any gene: 10. Per germline, CDR1 SGHTA and CDR2 FQGNSA. The CDR3 nucleotides are TGTGCCAGCAGCGGGGACAGAGCTAATCCCTATGGCTACACCTTC. Translating it yields CASSGDRANPYGYTF. Based on the CDR3 plus reference TRBV7-2 and TRBJ1-2, the full variable domain is GAGVSQSPSNKVTEKGKDVELRCDPISGHTALYWYRQSLGQGLEFLIYFQGNSAPDKSGLPSDRFSAERTGGSVSTLTIQRTQQEDSAVYLCASSGDRANPYGYTFGSGTRLTVV.

This chain connects TRBV7-2 to TRBJ2-1; D is ambiguous. The length of the CDR3 is 14 residues. Trimming removed 3 bases from V and 10 bases from J, with 16 bases in between. In germline, CDR1 is SGHTA, CDR2 FQGNSA. Here the CDR3 reads CASSFRSKVREQFF. CDR3 DNA: TGTGCCAGCAGCTTTCGGTCTAAGGTGAGAGAGCAGTTCTTC.

This clonotype was counted once. The V gene is TRBV4-1, the J gene TRBJ2-5; 10 bases agree with TRBD2. With 0 bases clipped from V and 3 bases from J, the junction kept 7 bases outside the gene matches. The CDR3 has 17 residues. Germline V gene data show CDR1 as MGHRA and CDR2 as YSYEKL. CDR3 coding DNA: TGCGCCAGCAGCCAAGAGTTTCTAGCGGGGGCAGAAGAGACCCAGTACTTC. It yields the protein CASSQEFLAGAEETQYF.

Concerning this clonotype: A much more abundant neighbour one base away suggests this may be a read error. CDR3 residues: CASSRTAGVNTGELFF. The CDR3 DNA is TGTGCCAGCAGCCGAACGGCAGGGGTGAACACCGGGGAGCTGTTTTTT. The rearrangement uses TRBV7-9 and TRBJ2-2; maybe TRBD1 (6 bases). Germline CDR1 SEHNR, CDR2 FQNEAQ (reference sequence). The CDR3 runs 16 residues. Trimming took 5 bases from V and 1 from J, leaving 14 bases between them.

Regarding this clonotype: A much larger clonotype is one base distant, so this may be a read error. This chain uses TRBV10-3 with TRBJ1-1; D not resolved. The germline V gene encodes CDR1 ENHRY and CDR2 SYGVKD. This CDR3 spans 13 amino acids. With 5 bases removed from V and 10 bases from J, the gap between germline ends came to 17 bases. The CDR3 sequence: CAISFEVWNGAFF. Written as DNA, the CDR3 is TGTGCCATCAGTTTCGAGGTCTGGAATGGAGCTTTCTTT.